The 24 T cell receptor beta chains reported below all come from one sample, sequenced in a study of shared clonotypes between healthy human individuals. The table came from immunoSEQ multiplex PCR; TCRdb's copy has only in-frame clones and leaves some out. This sample has millions of clones, with about 92% found just once. Material: naive CD4+ T cells from PBMCs. Specified subset: CD45RA+ positively selected. Every receptor here comes from a man aged 18-30 years in good health. Some clones in this sample may be carry-over from other donors' samples.

About this clone itself: The same CDR3 also results from other DNA sequences found in this sample. This chain links TRBV6-6 with TRBJ1-1; no definite D call. The germline CDR1 and CDR2 sequences are MNHNY and SVGAGI (reference sequence). The CDR3 length is 14 residues. The V gene lost 0 bases and the J gene lost 0 bases, with 5 bases spanning the gap. CDR3 loop: CASSYSGMNTEAFF. The CDR3 region has the DNA TGTGCCAGCAGTTACTCAGGGATGAACACTGAAGCTTTCTTT.

The gene calls are TRBV11-3 and TRBJ2-2; D remains unclear. The V gene's germline CDR1 is SGHNT and CDR2 YENEEA. V gave up 2 bases and J gave up 4 bases, with 5 bases separating them. This CDR3 has 13 residues. For the CDR3, the DNA is TGTGCCAGCAGCTTAAAGGTCACCGGGGAGCTGTTTTTT. This encodes CASSLKVTGELFF.

The V and J genes are TRBV15 and TRBJ1-5; D is ambiguous. The CDR3 covers 15 residues. Germline loops: CDR1 LNHNV, CDR2 YYDKDF (reference sequence). The V end was cut by 0 bases, the J end by 8 bases, with 14 bases between. For the CDR3, the DNA is TGTGCCACCAGCAGAGAAGCCGCAGGACGGGAGCCCCAGCATTTT. Translating it yields CATSREAAGREPQHF.

The chain joins TRBV9 to TRBJ2-2, with D unresolved. Germline V CDR1 and CDR2: SGDLS, YYNGEE. The CDR3 runs to 15 residues. V lost 5 bases, J lost 1 base, and 12 bases lay in between. The CDR3 sequence is CASRADLGNTGELFF. DNA of the CDR3: TGTGCCAGCAGAGCCGACTTAGGGAACACCGGGGAGCTGTTTTTT.

CDR3 bases: TGTGCCAGTGAGGACAGAAACTCCTACGAGCAGTACTTC. As protein: CASEDRNSYEQYF. The gene calls are TRBV7-9 and TRBJ2-7, with D possibly TRBD1 on 6 matching bases. V lost 9 bases and J lost 0, with 12 bases in between. The CDR3 covers 13 residues. Germline V gene lookup returns CDR1 SEHNR and CDR2 FQNEAQ (reference sequence).

The chain uses TRBV7-3 and TRBJ2-7, with TRBD2 identical over 12 bases. This CDR3 is 17 amino acids long. Germline assignment: CDR1 SGHTA and CDR2 FQGTGA. The junction had 14 bases not matched to a gene; V was cut back by 5 bases and J by 6 bases. As DNA, the CDR3 is TGTGCCAGCAGCCTTCTTTTCGCTAGCGGGAGGGCCGGCGAGCAGTACTTC. Amino acids: CASSLLFASGRAGEQYF. The whole variable domain, filled in from reference TRBV7-3 and TRBJ2-7, reads GAGVSQTPSNKVTEKGKYVELRCDPISGHTALYWYRQSLGQGPEFLIYFQGTGAADDSGLPNDRFFAVRPEGSVSTLKIQRTERGDSAVYLCASSLLFASGRAGEQYFGPGTRLTVT.

Concerning this clone: The junction differs from germline at one of its ends, possibly a read error. The J gene is TRBJ1-5, the V gene TRBV11-3; no reliable D call. This CDR3 has 12 residues. CDR1 SGHNT and CDR2 YENEEA come from the germline V gene. In DNA form, the CDR3 reads TGTGCCAGCAGCTTTAGCAGTCAGCCCCAGCATTTT. Translated: CASSFSSQPQHF.

This clone has only a few counts. The chain joins TRBV14 to TRBJ1-1; D is possibly TRBD1 (5 bases). CDR1 and CDR2 (germline): SGHDN, FVKESK. The CDR3 is 12 amino acids. V lost 4 bases to trimming and J lost 10 bases, with 13 bases between them. Here the CDR3 reads CASSPDRGRAFF. CDR3 DNA: TGTGCCAGCAGCCCCGACCGGGGCCGAGCTTTCTTT.

The chain joins TRBV5-1 to TRBJ2-5, with TRBD2 matching over 9 bases. The CDR3 has 15 residues. CDR1 is SGHRS, CDR2 YFSETQ, per germline. The V segment lost 6 bases and the J segment 5 bases; nucleotides outside the gene matches: 11. CDR3 sequence (DNA): TGCGCCAGCATCCCCGGTAGCGGGAGCGGGGAGACCCAGTACTTC. It translates to CASIPGSGSGETQYF.

This chain uses TRBV19 with TRBJ2-7; D perhaps matches TRBD2 (6 bases). V lost 3 bases and J 7 bases, leaving 13 bases between the germline ends. The CDR3 is 13 residues long. Germline CDR1 is LNHDA and CDR2 is SQIVND (reference sequence). CDR3 DNA sequence: TGTGCCAGTAGTATTGAGGAGGAGGGGGAGCAGTACTTC. Protein product: CASSIEEEGEQYF.

Comment on this clone: At the DNA level, this CDR3 is encoded by other sequences in the same sample as well. The chain carries TRBV18 and TRBJ2-6; no firm D call. CDR3 size: 15 residues. The germline CDR1 and CDR2 sequences are KGHSH and LQKENI. Trimming took off 1 base at V and 1 base at J, with 5 bases between the two ends. The CDR3 reads CASSPQSSGANVLTF. CDR3 in DNA: TGTGCCAGCTCACCACAATCTTCTGGGGCCAACGTCCTGACTTTC.

This chain's CDR3 is CASSGGTGWKEKLFF. The CDR3 bases are TGTGCCAGCAGTGGAGGGACAGGGTGGAAGGAAAAACTGTTTTTT. This chain links TRBV2 with TRBJ1-4, with 9 nucleotides matching TRBD1. The V gene's germline CDR1 is SNHLY and CDR2 FYNNEI. CDR3 length equals 15 residues. Trimming cost V 4 bases and J 8 bases; bases outside gene matches: 8.

J is TRBJ1-5 and V is TRBV7-2, with D maybe TRBD1 (6 bases). CDR1 SGHTA and CDR2 FQGNSA come from the germline V gene. The CDR3 has 19 amino acids. With 1 base removed from V and 1 base from J, the gap between germline ends came to 20 bases. The CDR3 DNA reads as TGTGCCAGCAGCTTAGTCCCAGGGAACAGGGTTGGGAGCAATCAGCCCCAGCATTTT. Protein product: CASSLVPGNRVGSNQPQHF.

V is TRBV7-8 and J is TRBJ2-1, with D possibly TRBD2 on 6 matching bases. The CDR3 runs to 14 residues. V lost 3 bases and J 2 bases, leaving 8 bases between the germline ends. Germline V CDR1 and CDR2: SGHVS, FQNEAQ. The CDR3: CASSFGGPYNEQFF. The CDR3 DNA is TGTGCCAGCAGCTTCGGGGGACCCTACAATGAGCAGTTCTTC.

This clone has just one count. This chain uses TRBV29-1 with TRBJ1-2, with D tentatively TRBD1 (6 bases). This CDR3 is 15 amino acids long. V shed 4 bases and J shed 4 bases, with 19 bases lying between them. Germline loops: CDR1 SQVTM, CDR2 ANQGSEA. CDR3 sequence (DNA): TGCAGCGTTGCGGGCAGGGGAGATGTCGGCTATGGCTACACCTTC. Translating it yields CSVAGRGDVGYGYTF.

The gene calls are TRBV7-2 and TRBJ1-4; D call uncertain. Germline values: CDR1 SGHTA, CDR2 FQGNSA. The CDR3 spans 16 residues. Trimming left V 5 bases short and J 5 bases short, with 18 bases between. This CDR3 is CASSLGGFPPNEKLFF. In DNA form, the CDR3 reads TGTGCCAGCAGCCTGGGAGGGTTTCCCCCGAATGAAAAACTGTTTTTT. Full variable domain (missing parts from reference TRBV7-2 and TRBJ1-4): GAGVSQSPSNKVTEKGKDVELRCDPISGHTALYWYRQSLGQGLEFLIYFQGNSAPDKSGLPSDRFSAERTGGSVSTLTIQRTQQEDSAVYLCASSLGGFPPNEKLFFGSGTQLSVL.

J is TRBJ1-3 and V is TRBV20-1; D is ambiguous. The CDR3 loop spans 11 amino acids. Germline-derived CDR1 and CDR2 are DFQATT and SNEGSKA (reference sequence). V lost 3 bases, J lost 4 bases, and 4 bases lay in between. CDR3 sequence: CSARGGNTIYF. CDR3 DNA: TGCAGTGCTAGGGGGGGAAACACCATATATTTT.

This chain uses TRBV7-2 with TRBJ2-5, with D unresolved. This CDR3 has 14 residues. V lost 0 bases and J 7 bases, leaving 12 bases between the germline ends. CDR1 is SGHTA and CDR2 is FQGNSA in the germline V gene. CDR3 amino acids: CASSLAFEIRTQYF. CDR3 bases: TGTGCCAGCAGCTTAGCGTTCGAAATCCGGACCCAGTACTTC.

The chain is built from TRBV9 and TRBJ2-2; 7 bases match TRBD2. The CDR3 loop spans 15 amino acids. V trimming: 5 bases; J trimming: 5 bases; junction bases outside the gene matches: 9. Germline-derived CDR1 and CDR2 are SGDLS and YYNGEE. CDR3 in DNA: TGTGCCAGCAGACCCGGGACTACCACGACCGGGGAGCTGTTTTTT. This encodes CASRPGTTTTGELFF.

The J gene is TRBJ2-3, the V gene TRBV27; 14 bases align to TRBD2. Trimming took 5 bases from V and 5 from J; bases not matched to a gene: 3. CDR1 MNHEY and CDR2 SMNVEV come from the germline V gene (reference sequence). This CDR3 has 15 residues. Written as DNA, the CDR3 is TGTGCCAGCAGTGTGGGACTAGCGGGAGTAGATACGCAGTATTTT. Its protein is CASSVGLAGVDTQYF.

The rearrangement links TRBV4-1 to TRBJ2-5, with TRBD1 matching over 8 bases. The CDR3 runs to 18 residues. Losses at the gene ends were 0 bases for V and 5 bases for J; bases not matched to a gene: 14. From germline, CDR1 is MGHRA and CDR2 YSYEKL. This CDR3 is CASSQEPLEAGGYETQYF. The CDR3 DNA follows: TGCGCCAGCAGCCAAGAACCCCTCGAAGCAGGGGGCTATGAGACCCAGTACTTC.

The rearrangement uses TRBV14 and TRBJ2-7; D tentatively fits TRBD1 or TRBD2 (5 bases each). The germline CDR1 and CDR2 sequences are SGHDN and FVKESK. CDR3 length: 16 residues. Trimming pared 4 bases from V and 2 bases from J, leaving 18 bases between. This CDR3 is CASSPRYGAIAYEQYF. The CDR3 DNA sequence: TGTGCCAGCAGCCCAAGATACGGGGCCATAGCCTACGAGCAGTACTTC.

The V call is TRBV5-1, the J call TRBJ1-2, with D perhaps matching TRBD1 (5 bases). The CDR3 contains 15 residues. Trimming took 4 bases from V and 0 from J, leaving 13 bases between them. From germline, CDR1 is SGHRS and CDR2 YFSETQ. CDR3 protein: CASSDPRDSNYGYTF. The CDR3, as DNA: TGCGCCAGCAGCGACCCCAGGGATTCTAACTATGGCTACACCTTC.

This rearrangement joins TRBV19 to TRBJ1-5; a weak D match, TRBD1 (6 bases). CDR3 length: 16 amino acids. The V end lost 10 bases, the J end lost 4 bases, and 23 bases lay between the germline ends. Per the germline V gene, CDR1 is LNHDA and CDR2 is SQIVND (reference sequence). The CDR3 bases are TGTGCCACCCGAAAAAATACAGGGAGTCGGAATCAGCCCCAGCATTTT. Translation: CATRKNTGSRNQPQHF.